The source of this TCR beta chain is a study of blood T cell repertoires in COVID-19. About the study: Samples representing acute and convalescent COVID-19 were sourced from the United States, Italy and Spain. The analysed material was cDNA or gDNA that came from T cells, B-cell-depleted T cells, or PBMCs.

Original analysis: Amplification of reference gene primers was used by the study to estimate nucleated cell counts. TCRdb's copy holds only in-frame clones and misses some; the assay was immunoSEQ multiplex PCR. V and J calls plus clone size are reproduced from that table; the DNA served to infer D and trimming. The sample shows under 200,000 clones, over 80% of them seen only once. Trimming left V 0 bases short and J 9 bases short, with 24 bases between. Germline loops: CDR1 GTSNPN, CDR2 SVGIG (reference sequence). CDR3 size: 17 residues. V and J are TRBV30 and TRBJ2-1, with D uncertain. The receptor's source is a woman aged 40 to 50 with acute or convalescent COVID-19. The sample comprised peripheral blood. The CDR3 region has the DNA TGTGCCTGGAGTGTACCAAGTTCGTCCCGAATGCCGGGTGAGCAGTTCTTC. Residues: CAWSVPSSSRMPGEQFF.